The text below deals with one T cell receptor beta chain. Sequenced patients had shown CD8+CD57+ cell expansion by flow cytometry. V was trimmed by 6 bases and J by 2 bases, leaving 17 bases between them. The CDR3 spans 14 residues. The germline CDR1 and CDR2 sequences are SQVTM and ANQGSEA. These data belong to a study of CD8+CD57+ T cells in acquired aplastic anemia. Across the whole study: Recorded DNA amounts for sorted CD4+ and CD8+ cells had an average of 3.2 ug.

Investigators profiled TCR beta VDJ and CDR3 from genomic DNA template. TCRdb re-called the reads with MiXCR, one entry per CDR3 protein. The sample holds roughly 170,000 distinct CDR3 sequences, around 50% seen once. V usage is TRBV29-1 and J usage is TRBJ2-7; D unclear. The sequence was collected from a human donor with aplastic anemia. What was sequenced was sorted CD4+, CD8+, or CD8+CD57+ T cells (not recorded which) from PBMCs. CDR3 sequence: CSVSLSVSTYEQYF. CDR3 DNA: TGCAGCGTGTCCCTCAGCGTTTCAACCTACGAGCAGTACTTC.